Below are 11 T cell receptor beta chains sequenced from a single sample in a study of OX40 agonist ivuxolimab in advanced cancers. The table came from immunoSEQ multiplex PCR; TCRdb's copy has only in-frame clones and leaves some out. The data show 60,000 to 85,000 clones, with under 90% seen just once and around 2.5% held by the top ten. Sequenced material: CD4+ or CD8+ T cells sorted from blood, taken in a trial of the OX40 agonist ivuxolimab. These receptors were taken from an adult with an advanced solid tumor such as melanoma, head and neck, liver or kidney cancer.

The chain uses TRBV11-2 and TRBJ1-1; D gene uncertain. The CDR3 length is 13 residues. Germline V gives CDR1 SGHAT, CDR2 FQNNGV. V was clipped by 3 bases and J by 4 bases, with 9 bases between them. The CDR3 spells CASSLGESTEAFF. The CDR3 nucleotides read TGTGCCAGCAGCTTGGGAGAAAGCACTGAAGCTTTCTTT.

In DNA form, the CDR3 reads TGTGCCAGCAGCCAGGCCAGGATGAGCTCCTACGAGCAGTACTTC. Its protein product is CASSQARMSSYEQYF. V and J are TRBV11-2 and TRBJ2-7; D ambiguous. With 5 bases removed from V and 0 bases from J, the gap between germline ends came to 14 bases. Germline loops: CDR1 SGHAT, CDR2 FQNNGV. The CDR3 length is 15 residues. Filled out from reference TRBV11-2 and TRBJ2-7, the complete variable domain reads EAGVAQSPRYKIIEKRQSVAFWCNPISGHATLYWYQQILGQGPKLLIQFQNNGVVDDSQLPKDRFSAERLKGVDSTLKIQPAKLEDSAVYLCASSQARMSSYEQYFGPGTRLTVT.

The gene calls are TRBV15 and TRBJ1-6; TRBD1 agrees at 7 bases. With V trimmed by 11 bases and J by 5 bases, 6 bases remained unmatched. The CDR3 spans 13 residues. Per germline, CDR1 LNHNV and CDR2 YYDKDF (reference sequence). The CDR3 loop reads CAARTGNNSPLHF. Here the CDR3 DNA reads TGTGCCGCTCGGACAGGAAATAATTCACCCCTCCACTTT.

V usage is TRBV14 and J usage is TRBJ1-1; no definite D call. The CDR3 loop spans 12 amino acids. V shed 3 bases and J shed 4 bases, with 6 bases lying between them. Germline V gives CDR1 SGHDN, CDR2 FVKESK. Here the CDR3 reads CASSQWGTEAFF. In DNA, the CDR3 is TGTGCCAGCAGCCAGTGGGGCACTGAAGCTTTCTTT.

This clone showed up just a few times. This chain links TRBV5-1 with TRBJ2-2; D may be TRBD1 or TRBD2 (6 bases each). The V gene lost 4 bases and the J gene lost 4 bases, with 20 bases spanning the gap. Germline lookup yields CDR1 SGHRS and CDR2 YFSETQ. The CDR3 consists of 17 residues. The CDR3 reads CASSPEGQGQGTGELFF. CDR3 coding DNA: TGCGCCAGCAGCCCGGAGGGGCAGGGGCAGGGCACCGGGGAGCTGTTTTTT.

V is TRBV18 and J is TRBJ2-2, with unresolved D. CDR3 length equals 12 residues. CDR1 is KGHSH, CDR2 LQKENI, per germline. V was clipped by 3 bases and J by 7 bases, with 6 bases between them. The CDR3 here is CASSPTDGELFF. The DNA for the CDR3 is TGTGCCAGCTCACCGACTGACGGGGAGCTGTTTTTT.

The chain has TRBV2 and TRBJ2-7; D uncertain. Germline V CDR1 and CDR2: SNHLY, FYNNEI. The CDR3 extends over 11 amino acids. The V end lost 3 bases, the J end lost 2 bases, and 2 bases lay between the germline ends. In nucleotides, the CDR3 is TGTGCCAGCAGTGAGGCCTACGAGCAGTACTTC. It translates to CASSEAYEQYF.

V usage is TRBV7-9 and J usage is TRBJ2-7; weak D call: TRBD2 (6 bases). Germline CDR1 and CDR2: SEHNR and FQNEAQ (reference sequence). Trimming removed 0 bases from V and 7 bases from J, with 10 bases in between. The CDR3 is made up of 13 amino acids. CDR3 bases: TGTGCCAGCAGCTTAGCGGCCAGCGGGGAGCAGTACTTC. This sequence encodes CASSLAASGEQYF. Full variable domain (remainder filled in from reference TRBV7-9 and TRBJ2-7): DTGVSQNPRHKITKRGQNVTFRCDPISEHNRLYWYRQTLGQGPEFLTYFQNEAQLEKSRLLSDRFSAERPKGSFSTLEIQRTEQGDSAMYLCASSLAASGEQYFGPGTRLTVT.

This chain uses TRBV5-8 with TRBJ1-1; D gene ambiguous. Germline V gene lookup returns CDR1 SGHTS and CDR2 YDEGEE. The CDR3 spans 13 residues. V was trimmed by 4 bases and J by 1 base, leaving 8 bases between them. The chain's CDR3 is CASSLSWNTEAFF. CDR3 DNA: TGTGCCAGCAGCCTGAGTTGGAACACTGAAGCTTTCTTT. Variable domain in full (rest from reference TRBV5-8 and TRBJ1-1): EAGVTQSPTHLIKTRGQQATLRCSPISGHTSVYWYQQALGLGLQFLLWYDEGEERNRGNFPPRFSGRQFPNYSSELNVNALELEDSALYLCASSLSWNTEAFFGQGTRLTVV.

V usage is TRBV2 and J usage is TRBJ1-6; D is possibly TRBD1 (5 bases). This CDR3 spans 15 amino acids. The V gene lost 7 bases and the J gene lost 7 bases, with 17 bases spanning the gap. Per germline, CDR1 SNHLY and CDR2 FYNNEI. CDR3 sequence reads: CASTPYLPGNSPLHF. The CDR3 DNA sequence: TGTGCCAGCACACCGTACCTTCCAGGGAATTCACCCCTCCACTTT. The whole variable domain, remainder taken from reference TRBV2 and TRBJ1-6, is EPEVTQTPSHQVTQMGQEVILRCVPISNHLYFYWYRQILGQKVEFLVSFYNNEISEKSEIFDDQFSVERPDGSNFTLKIRSTKLEDSAMYFCASTPYLPGNSPLHFGNGTRLTVT.

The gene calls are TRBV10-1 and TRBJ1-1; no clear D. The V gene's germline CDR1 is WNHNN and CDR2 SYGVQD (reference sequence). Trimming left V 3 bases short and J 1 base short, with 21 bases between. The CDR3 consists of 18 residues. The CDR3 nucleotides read TGCGCCAGCAGTGAACCTGGTCGGCCTCTCGTTGGGAACACTGAAGCTTTCTTT. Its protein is CASSEPGRPLVGNTEAFF.